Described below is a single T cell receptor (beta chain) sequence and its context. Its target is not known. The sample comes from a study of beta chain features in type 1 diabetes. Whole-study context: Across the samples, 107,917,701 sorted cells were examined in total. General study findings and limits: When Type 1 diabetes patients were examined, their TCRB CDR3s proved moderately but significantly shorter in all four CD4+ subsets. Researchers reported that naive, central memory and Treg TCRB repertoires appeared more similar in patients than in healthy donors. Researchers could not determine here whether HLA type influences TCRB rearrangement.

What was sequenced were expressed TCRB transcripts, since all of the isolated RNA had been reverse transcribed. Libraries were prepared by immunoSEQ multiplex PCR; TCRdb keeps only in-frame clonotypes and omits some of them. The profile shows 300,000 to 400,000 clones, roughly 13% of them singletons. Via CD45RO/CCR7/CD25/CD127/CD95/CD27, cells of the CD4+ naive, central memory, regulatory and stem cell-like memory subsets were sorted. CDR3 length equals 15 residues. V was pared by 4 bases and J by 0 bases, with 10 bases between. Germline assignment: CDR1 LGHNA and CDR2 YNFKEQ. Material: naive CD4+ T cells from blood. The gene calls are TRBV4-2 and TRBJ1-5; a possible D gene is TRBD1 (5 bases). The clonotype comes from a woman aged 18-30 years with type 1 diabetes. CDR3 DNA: TGTGCCAGCAGCCCTTACAGGAATAGCAATCAGCCCCAGCATTTT. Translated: CASSPYRNSNQPQHF.